Below are 19 T cell receptor beta chains sequenced from a single sample in a study of blood T cell repertoires in COVID-19. Data came from immunoSEQ multiplex PCR; TCRdb stores just in-frame clones and leaves some out. The table has 300,000 to 400,000 clones, around 86% seen once. The sequencing sample was made of peripheral blood. The source is a woman between 50 and 59 years old with COVID-19, enrolled during active disease.

In nucleotides, the CDR3 is TGTGCCAGCAGCCAAGAACAAAGCGGCTCCTACGAGCAGTACTTC. This sequence encodes CASSQEQSGSYEQYF. The J gene is TRBJ2-7, the V gene TRBV4-2; possibly TRBD2 for D (5 bases). The germline V gene has CDR1 LGHNA and CDR2 YNFKEQ. V was trimmed by 0 bases and J by 0 bases, leaving 9 bases between them. The CDR3 is 15 amino acids.

V and J are TRBV5-4 and TRBJ2-1; 8 bases agree with TRBD1. Germline loops: CDR1 SGHNT, CDR2 YYREEE (reference sequence). After removal of 4 bases from V and 5 bases from J, the junction contained 11 bases not matched to a gene. The CDR3 loop spans 16 amino acids. The CDR3 sequence is CASSRDPGQVNNEQFF. CDR3 DNA: TGTGCCAGCAGCAGGGATCCGGGACAGGTCAACAATGAGCAGTTCTTC.

The chain links TRBV19 to TRBJ1-1; no clear D gene. Germline V lookup: CDR1 LNHDA, CDR2 SQIVND (reference sequence). Trimming cost V 11 bases and J 5 bases, with 18 bases left between them. This CDR3 region has 13 residues. The CDR3 DNA reads as TGTGCCTCCATCGGGTTGTCCTGGACTGAAGCTTTCTTT. Its protein product is CASIGLSWTEAFF.

The rearrangement links TRBV19 to TRBJ1-5; 7 bases are a match to TRBD1. The CDR3 has 14 amino acids. Germline CDR1 and CDR2: LNHDA and SQIVND (reference sequence). The junction had 9 bases not matched to a gene; V was cut back by 6 bases and J by 7 bases. In DNA form, the CDR3 reads TGTGCCAGTAGCTCCGACAGGGTTGGGCAGCCCCAGCATTTT. Translating gives CASSSDRVGQPQHF.

This chain joins TRBV27 and TRBJ1-1; D call uncertain. V lost 0 bases and J 4 bases, leaving 6 bases between the germline ends. The CDR3 runs 13 residues. Germline CDR1 reads MNHEY; CDR2 reads SMNVEV (reference sequence). The CDR3 region is CASSLSEFTEAFF. CDR3 bases: TGTGCCAGCAGTTTATCTGAGTTCACTGAAGCTTTCTTT.

The genes are TRBV4-3 and TRBJ1-1; D is unclear. Germline V CDR1 and CDR2: LGHNA, YSLEER. Trimming removed 2 bases at V and 4 bases at J, with 8 bases between. CDR3 length: 13 residues. This chain's CDR3 is CASSQPPFTEAFF. The CDR3 nucleotides read TGCGCCAGCAGCCAACCCCCTTTCACTGAAGCTTTCTTT.

This clone was recorded a few times. The DNA for the CDR3 is TGCGCCAGCAGTCACGGGCCAGGGGACTCCTACGAGCAGTACTTC. Residues: CASSHGPGDSYEQYF. This chain connects TRBV23-1 to TRBJ2-7; D may be TRBD1 (6 bases). TRBV23-1 belongs to the ORF category, with a function that is uncertain. This CDR3 is built from 15 residues. The V and J ends lost 3 bases and 0 bases respectively, with 12 bases between them.

V usage is TRBV7-3 and J usage is TRBJ2-1; 8 nucleotides match TRBD1. The CDR3 spans 15 residues. Germline CDR1 and CDR2: SGHTA and FQGTGA. Trimming at V came to 5 bases and at J to 9 bases, leaving 12 bases not matched to a gene. CDR3: CASSLGAGGFGEQFF. Written as DNA, the CDR3 is TGTGCCAGCAGCCTCGGGGCAGGGGGCTTCGGTGAGCAGTTCTTC.

The chain joins TRBV10-2 to TRBJ2-7, with a possible D match to TRBD2 (6 bases). The germline V gene has CDR1 WSHSY and CDR2 SAAADI. Trimming shortened V by 3 bases and J by 2 bases, and 11 bases separated the two germline ends. The CDR3 loop spans 14 amino acids. CDR3 nucleotides: TGCGCCAGCAGTGACTCCGGGGGTCCCTACGAGCAGTACTTC. Amino acid sequence: CASSDSGGPYEQYF.

This clone was detected only once. The V gene is TRBV19, the J gene TRBJ1-5; D not resolved. Trimming removed 5 bases from V and 0 bases from J, with 17 bases in between. The V gene's germline CDR1 is LNHDA and CDR2 SQIVND (reference sequence). The CDR3 is 17 amino acids. The CDR3 protein is CASSASLSLYSNQPQHF. As DNA, the CDR3 is TGTGCCAGTAGTGCTTCATTGTCACTATATAGCAATCAGCCCCAGCATTTT. Using reference TRBV19 and TRBJ1-5 for the parts outside the CDR3, the full variable domain is DGGITQSPKYLFRKEGQNVTLSCEQNLNHDAMYWYRQDPGQGLRLIYYSQIVNDFQKGDIAEGYSVSREKKESFPLTVTSAQKNPTAFYLCASSASLSLYSNQPQHFGDGTRLSIL.

The V and J genes are TRBV30 and TRBJ1-3; perhaps TRBD1 as D (5 bases). Germline CDR1 is GTSNPN and CDR2 is SVGIG (reference sequence). V was trimmed by 7 bases and J by 0 bases, leaving 10 bases between them. This CDR3 comprises 13 residues. Here the CDR3 DNA reads TGTGCCTTCGGGGGGGGCTCTGGAAACACCATATATTTT. Translating gives CAFGGGSGNTIYF.

The chain links TRBV6-5 to TRBJ1-5; 11 bases line up with TRBD1. The CDR3 covers 14 residues. V trimming: 6 bases; J trimming: 6 bases; junction bases outside the gene matches: 4. Germline V gene lookup returns CDR1 MNHEY and CDR2 SVGAGI. The CDR3 spells CASRVGTGGQPQHF. The CDR3 nucleotides read TGTGCCAGCAGGGTGGGGACAGGGGGTCAGCCCCAGCATTTT.

The rearrangement links TRBV19 to TRBJ2-5; 7 bases fit TRBD1. Per germline, CDR1 LNHDA and CDR2 SQIVND (reference sequence). The CDR3 sequence is 15 residues long. The V and J ends lost 4 bases and 2 bases, in that order; junction bases with no gene match: 7. Written as DNA, the CDR3 is TGTGCCAGTAGTACGAGGACAGGCTTACAAGAGACCCAGTACTTC. It encodes CASSTRTGLQETQYF.

The chain couples TRBV25-1 to TRBJ2-2, with 7 bases aligning to TRBD2. V gave up 8 bases and J gave up 7 bases; unmatched junction bases: 4. CDR1 MGHDK and CDR2 SYGVNS come from the germline V gene. There are 12 residues in the CDR3. For the CDR3, the DNA is TGTGCCAGCCTAGCGGCAATCGGGGAGCTGTTTTTT. Translation: CASLAAIGELFF.

The chain has TRBV7-9 and TRBJ1-5; D is perhaps TRBD1 (6 bases). The CDR3 consists of 16 residues. With 1 base removed from V and 3 bases from J, the gap between germline ends came to 13 bases. Germline CDR1 and CDR2: SEHNR and FQNEAQ (reference sequence). CDR3 in DNA: TGTGCCAGCAGCTTAGTCACAGGGTCCCTCAATCAGCCCCAGCATTTT. It specifies CASSLVTGSLNQPQHF.

V is TRBV7-3 and J is TRBJ2-6; a possible D gene is TRBD1 (6 bases). This CDR3 has 16 amino acids. Between the trimmed V and J ends, which lost 5 bases and 0 bases, there was a span of 11 bases. Germline assignment: CDR1 SGHTA and CDR2 FQGTGA. The CDR3 region is CASSVKQGSGANVLTF. DNA for the CDR3: TGTGCCAGCAGCGTAAAACAGGGCTCTGGGGCCAACGTCCTGACTTTC.

The rearrangement uses TRBV30 and TRBJ2-7, with TRBD2 matching over 11 bases. V gave up 1 base and J gave up 6 bases; unmatched junction bases: 20. Germline assignment: CDR1 GTSNPN and CDR2 SVGIG (reference sequence). The CDR3 totals 19 residues. CDR3 nucleotide sequence: TGTGCCTGGAGTGGGACTCGAACTAGCGGGAGCAATCGGGGCTTCGAGCAGTACTTC. It codes for CAWSGTRTSGSNRGFEQYF.

The gene calls are TRBV7-9 and TRBJ2-7, with D unresolved. Germline V gene data show CDR1 as SEHNR and CDR2 as FQNEAQ (reference sequence). V lost 0 bases to trimming and J lost 7 bases, with 10 bases between them. The CDR3 extends over 13 amino acids. The CDR3 DNA reads TGTGCCAGCAGCTTAGCAATTGTGTCGGAGCAGTACTTC. Translated, it gives CASSLAIVSEQYF. Full variable domain (missing parts from reference TRBV7-9 and TRBJ2-7): DTGVSQNPRHKITKRGQNVTFRCDPISEHNRLYWYRQTLGQGPEFLTYFQNEAQLEKSRLLSDRFSAERPKGSFSTLEIQRTEQGDSAMYLCASSLAIVSEQYFGPGTRLTVT.

The chain uses TRBV5-1 and TRBJ2-3; possibly TRBD2 for D (5 bases). Germline CDR1 reads SGHRS; CDR2 reads YFSETQ. V gave up 1 base and J gave up 0 bases, with 12 bases separating them. The CDR3 consists of 16 residues. The CDR3 reads CASSLYSGASTDTQYF. The CDR3 coding sequence is TGCGCCAGCAGCTTGTACAGCGGCGCTAGCACAGATACGCAGTATTTT.